A single sample is the source of the 9 T cell receptor beta chains below, sequenced in a study of shared clonotypes between healthy human individuals. Assay: immunoSEQ multiplex PCR; the TCRdb copy retains only in-frame clones and omits some. The sample lists 2 million to 2.5 million clones, 80% to 95% occurring once. Sequenced: naive CD4+ T cells from PBMCs. Subset denoted: CD45RA+ positively selected. These receptors all come from a man aged 18 to 29 in good health. Some clones in this sample may be carry-over from other donors' samples.

This clone showed up just once. This chain uses TRBV28 with TRBJ2-5, with a possible D match to TRBD2 (6 bases). CDR3 length equals 16 residues. Trimming stripped 5 bases from V and 4 bases from J, with 20 bases between. Germline loops: CDR1 MDHEN, CDR2 SYDVKM. Written as DNA, the CDR3 is TGTGCCAGCAGTCTTCCATTGGGCGGGGCCCGAGAGACCCAGTACTTC. Translation: CASSLPLGGARETQYF.

Points on this clone: In the same sample, other DNA sequences code for this CDR3. The genes are TRBV10-3 and TRBJ1-2; D gene unclear. Germline V gene sequence: CDR1 ENHRY, CDR2 SYGVKD. V was clipped by 3 bases and J by 2 bases, with 7 bases between them. The CDR3 extends over 13 amino acids. The CDR3 here is CAISDGGNYGYTF. CDR3 DNA sequence: TGTGCCATCAGTGACGGCGGCAACTATGGCTACACCTTC.

The V call is TRBV27, the J call TRBJ2-5; D remains unclear. Per the germline V gene, CDR1 is MNHEY and CDR2 is SMNVEV (reference sequence). The CDR3 is made up of 13 amino acids. The V end lost 0 bases, the J end lost 2 bases, and 4 bases lay between the germline ends. CDR3 sequence reads: CASSLSQQETQYF. The CDR3 DNA reads TGTGCCAGCAGTTTATCACAGCAAGAGACCCAGTACTTC.

For the CDR3, the DNA is TGTGCCAGTAGTTCTCCGGGGGGCAGCAATCAGCCCCAGCATTTT. Protein: CASSSPGGSNQPQHF. V gene TRBV19 combines with J gene TRBJ1-5, with TRBD1 as a possible D gene (6 bases). The germline V and J ends were trimmed by 5 bases and 1 base, with 12 bases remaining between them. The CDR3 totals 15 residues. Germline CDR1 is LNHDA and CDR2 is SQIVND (reference sequence).

The chain uses TRBV27 and TRBJ2-1; 7 nucleotides align to TRBD2. The germline V gene encodes CDR1 MNHEY and CDR2 SMNVEV (reference sequence). J lost 2 bases, V lost 0 bases, and 22 bases had no gene match. The CDR3 consists of 22 residues. The CDR3 coding sequence is TGTGCCAGCAGTTTATCGGTGCCTAACTCTCGTCGGGCGGGAGTCACCTACAATGAGCAGTTCTTC. Residues: CASSLSVPNSRRAGVTYNEQFF.

This clone has a handful of counts. The CDR3 DNA sequence: TGTGCCAGCAGCGTAGCCACAGGCACTGAAGCTTTCTTT. This sequence encodes CASSVATGTEAFF. The V and J genes are TRBV9 and TRBJ1-1, with D tentatively TRBD1 (5 bases). The germline gives CDR1 SGDLS, CDR2 YYNGEE. This CDR3 region has 13 residues. The germline V and J ends were trimmed by 0 bases and 4 bases, with 7 bases remaining between them.

Note on this clone: Within the sample, other DNA sequences also encode this same CDR3. The CDR3 DNA reads TGTGCCAGCAGCCCGACGGGTTCCTACGAGCAGTACTTC. Protein: CASSPTGSYEQYF. The chain is built from TRBV5-4 and TRBJ2-7, with D unclear. The germline V and J ends were trimmed by 4 bases and 1 base, with 9 bases remaining between them. Germline CDR1 SGHNT, CDR2 YYREEE (reference sequence). The CDR3 is 13 amino acids.

The genes are TRBV11-2 and TRBJ2-2; possibly TRBD1 or TRBD2 for D (6 bases each). The CDR3 runs to 14 residues. Germline CDR1 and CDR2: SGHAT and FQNNGV. V shed 8 bases and J shed 7 bases, with 17 bases lying between them. CDR3 amino acids: CASRGRLRFGELFF. The CDR3 DNA reads as TGTGCCAGCCGGGGGCGCTTGCGTTTCGGGGAGCTGTTTTTT. Together with reference TRBV11-2 and TRBJ2-2, the CDR3 gives the full variable domain: EAGVAQSPRYKIIEKRQSVAFWCNPISGHATLYWYQQILGQGPKLLIQFQNNGVVDDSQLPKDRFSAERLKGVDSTLKIQPAKLEDSAVYLCASRGRLRFGELFFGEGSRLTVL.

The sample holds one count of this clone. Other DNA sequences in the sample encode the same CDR3. The chain carries TRBV6-6 and TRBJ2-1, with D perhaps matching TRBD1 (6 bases). There are 15 residues in the CDR3. Germline CDR1 is MNHNY and CDR2 is SVGAGI (reference sequence). V shed 4 bases and J shed 2 bases, with 12 bases lying between them. CDR3 DNA: TGTGCCAGCAGTTTAGGGGGACCCACCTACAATGAGCAGTTCTTC. Its protein product is CASSLGGPTYNEQFF.